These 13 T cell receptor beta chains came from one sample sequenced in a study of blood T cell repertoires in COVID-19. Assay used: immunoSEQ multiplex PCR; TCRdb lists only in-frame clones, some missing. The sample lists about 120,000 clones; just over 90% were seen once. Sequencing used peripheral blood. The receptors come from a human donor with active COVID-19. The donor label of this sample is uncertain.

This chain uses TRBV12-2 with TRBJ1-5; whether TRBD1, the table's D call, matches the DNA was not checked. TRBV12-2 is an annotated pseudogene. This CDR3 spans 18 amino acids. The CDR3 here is CASRLAGQATYSNQPQHF. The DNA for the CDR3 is TGTGCAAGTCGCTTAGCGGGACAGGCGACGTATAGCAATCAGCCCCAGCATTTT.

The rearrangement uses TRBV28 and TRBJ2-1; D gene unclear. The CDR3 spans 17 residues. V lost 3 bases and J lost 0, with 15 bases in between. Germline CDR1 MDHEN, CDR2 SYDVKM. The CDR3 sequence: CASSLSHRGSSYNEQFF. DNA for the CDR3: TGTGCCAGCAGTTTGTCGCATAGAGGAAGCTCCTACAATGAGCAGTTCTTC.

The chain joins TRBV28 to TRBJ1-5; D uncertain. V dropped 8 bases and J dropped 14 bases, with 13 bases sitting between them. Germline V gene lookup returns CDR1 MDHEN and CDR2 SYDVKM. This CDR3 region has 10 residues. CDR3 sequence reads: CASGGGWEHF. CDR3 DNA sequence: TGTGCCAGCGGTGGCGGATGGGAGCATTTT. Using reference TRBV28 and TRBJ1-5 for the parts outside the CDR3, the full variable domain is DVKVTQSSRYLVKRTGEKVFLECVQDMDHENMFWYRQDPGLGLRLIYFSYDVKMKEKGDIPEGYSVSREKKERFSLILESASTNQTSMYLCASGGGWEHFGDGTRLSIL.

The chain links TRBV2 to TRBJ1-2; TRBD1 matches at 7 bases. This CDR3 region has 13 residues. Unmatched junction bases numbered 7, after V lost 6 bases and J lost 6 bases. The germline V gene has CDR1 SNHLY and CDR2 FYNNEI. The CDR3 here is CASSRQGRDGYTF. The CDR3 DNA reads TGTGCCAGCAGCCGACAGGGAAGAGATGGCTACACCTTC.

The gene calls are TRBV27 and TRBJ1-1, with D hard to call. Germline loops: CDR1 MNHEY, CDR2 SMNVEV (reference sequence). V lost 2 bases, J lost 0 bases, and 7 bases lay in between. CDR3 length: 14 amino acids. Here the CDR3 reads CASSLTRMNTEAFF. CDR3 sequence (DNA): TGTGCCAGCAGTTTAACACGAATGAACACTGAAGCTTTCTTT.

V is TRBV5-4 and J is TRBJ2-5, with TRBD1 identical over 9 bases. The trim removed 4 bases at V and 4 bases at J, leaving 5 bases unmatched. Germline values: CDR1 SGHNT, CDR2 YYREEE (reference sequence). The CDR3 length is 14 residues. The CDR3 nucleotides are TGTGCCAGCAGCCCCGGACAGGGGCGAGAGACCCAGTACTTC. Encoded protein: CASSPGQGRETQYF. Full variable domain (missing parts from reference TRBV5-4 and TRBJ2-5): ETGVTQSPTHLIKTRGQQVTLRCSSQSGHNTVSWYQQALGQGPQFIFQYYREEENGRGNFPPRFSGLQFPNYSSELNVNALELDDSALYLCASSPGQGRETQYFGPGTRLLVL.

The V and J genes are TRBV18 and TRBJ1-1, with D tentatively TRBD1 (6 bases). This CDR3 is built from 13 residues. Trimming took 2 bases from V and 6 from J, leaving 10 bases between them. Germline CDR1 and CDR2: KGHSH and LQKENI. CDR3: CASSPWGGSEAFF. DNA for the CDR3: TGTGCCAGCTCACCATGGGGGGGCTCTGAAGCTTTCTTT.

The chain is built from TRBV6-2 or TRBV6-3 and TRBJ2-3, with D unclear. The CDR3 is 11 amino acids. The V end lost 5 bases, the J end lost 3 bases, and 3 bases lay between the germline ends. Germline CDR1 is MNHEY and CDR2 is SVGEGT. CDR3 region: CASSQTDTQYF. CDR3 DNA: TGTGCCAGCAGTCAAACAGATACGCAGTATTTT.

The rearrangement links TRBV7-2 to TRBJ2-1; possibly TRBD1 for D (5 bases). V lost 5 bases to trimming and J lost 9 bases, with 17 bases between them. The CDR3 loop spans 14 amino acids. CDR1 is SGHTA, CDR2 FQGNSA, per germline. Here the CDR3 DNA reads TGTGCCAGCAGCAGGATGGCAGGGAAAGTTGAGCAGTTCTTC. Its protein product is CASSRMAGKVEQFF.

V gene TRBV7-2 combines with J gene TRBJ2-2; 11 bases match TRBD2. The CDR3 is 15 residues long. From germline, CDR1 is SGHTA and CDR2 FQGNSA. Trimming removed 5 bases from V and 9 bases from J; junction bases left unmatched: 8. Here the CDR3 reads CASSQLAGALWELFF. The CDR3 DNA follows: TGTGCCAGCAGCCAACTAGCGGGGGCCCTCTGGGAGCTGTTTTTT.

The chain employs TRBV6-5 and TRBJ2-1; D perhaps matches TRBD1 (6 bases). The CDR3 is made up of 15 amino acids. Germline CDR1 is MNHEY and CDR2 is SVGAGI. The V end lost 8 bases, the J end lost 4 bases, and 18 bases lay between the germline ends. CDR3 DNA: TGTGCCAGCTTCTTCCGACAGGACACTTACAATGAGCAGTTCTTC. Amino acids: CASFFRQDTYNEQFF.

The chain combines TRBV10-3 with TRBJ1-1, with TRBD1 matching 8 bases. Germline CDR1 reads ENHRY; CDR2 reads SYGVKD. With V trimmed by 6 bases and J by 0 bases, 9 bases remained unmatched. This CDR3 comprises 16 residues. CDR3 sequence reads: CAIRGQGVGVNTEAFF. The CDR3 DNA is TGTGCCATCAGAGGACAGGGCGTGGGCGTGAACACTGAAGCTTTCTTT.

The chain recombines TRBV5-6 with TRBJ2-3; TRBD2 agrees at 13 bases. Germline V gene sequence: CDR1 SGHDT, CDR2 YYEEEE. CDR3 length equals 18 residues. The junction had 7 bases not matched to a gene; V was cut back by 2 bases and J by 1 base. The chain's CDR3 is CASSFPIGLAGGTDTQYF. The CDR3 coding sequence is TGTGCCAGCAGCTTCCCTATAGGACTAGCGGGGGGCACAGATACGCAGTATTTT.